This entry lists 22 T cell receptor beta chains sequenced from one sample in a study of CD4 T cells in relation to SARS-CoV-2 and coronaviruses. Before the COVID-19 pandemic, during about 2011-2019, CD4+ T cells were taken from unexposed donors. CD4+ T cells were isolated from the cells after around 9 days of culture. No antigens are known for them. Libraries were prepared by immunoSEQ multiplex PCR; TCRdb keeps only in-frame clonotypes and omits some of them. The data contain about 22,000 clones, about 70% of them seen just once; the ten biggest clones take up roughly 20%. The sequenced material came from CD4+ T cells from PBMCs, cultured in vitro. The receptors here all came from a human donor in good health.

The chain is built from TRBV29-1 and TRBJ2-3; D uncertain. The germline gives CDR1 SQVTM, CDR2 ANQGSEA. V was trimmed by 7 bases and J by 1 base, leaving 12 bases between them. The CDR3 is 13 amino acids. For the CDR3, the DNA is TGCAGCGCTATACCGCCACGCACAGATACGCAGTATTTT. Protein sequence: CSAIPPRTDTQYF.

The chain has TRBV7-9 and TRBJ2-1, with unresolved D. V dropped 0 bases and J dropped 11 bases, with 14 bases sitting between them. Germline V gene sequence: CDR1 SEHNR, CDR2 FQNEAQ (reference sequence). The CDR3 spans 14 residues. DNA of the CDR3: TGTGCCAGCAGCTTAGCCCTGCGACCCCCTAAGCAGTTCTTC. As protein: CASSLALRPPKQFF.

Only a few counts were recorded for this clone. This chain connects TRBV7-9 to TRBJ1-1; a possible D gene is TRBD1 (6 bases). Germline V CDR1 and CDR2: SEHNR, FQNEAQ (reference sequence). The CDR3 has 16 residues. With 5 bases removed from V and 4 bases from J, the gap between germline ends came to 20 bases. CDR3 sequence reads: CASSPDGGALGTEAFF. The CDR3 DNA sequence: TGTGCCAGCAGCCCCGACGGGGGCGCGTTGGGCACTGAAGCTTTCTTT.

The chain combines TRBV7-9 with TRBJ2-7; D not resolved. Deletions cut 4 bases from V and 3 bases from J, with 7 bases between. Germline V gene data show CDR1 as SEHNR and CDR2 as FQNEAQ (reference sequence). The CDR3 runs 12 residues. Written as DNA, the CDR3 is TGTGCCAGCAGCTCCGCCCGCTACGAGCAGTACTTC. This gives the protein CASSSARYEQYF.

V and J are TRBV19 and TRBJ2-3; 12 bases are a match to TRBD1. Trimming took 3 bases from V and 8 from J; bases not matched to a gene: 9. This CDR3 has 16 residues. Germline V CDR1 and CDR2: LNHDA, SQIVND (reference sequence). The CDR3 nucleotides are TGTGCCAGTAGTATGCTGGGACAGGGGGCGGAGGGTACGCAGTATTTT. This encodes CASSMLGQGAEGTQYF.

The CDR3 nucleotides are TGTGCCAGCAGCTTTAAGGGGGCGGGAAATGAAAAACTGTTTTTT. Translation: CASSFKGAGNEKLFF. The V and J genes are TRBV5-6 and TRBJ1-4, with 7 positions matching TRBD1. Germline values: CDR1 SGHDT, CDR2 YYEEEE. The CDR3 spans 15 residues. V was pared by 2 bases and J by 5 bases, with 6 bases of the junction left unmatched.

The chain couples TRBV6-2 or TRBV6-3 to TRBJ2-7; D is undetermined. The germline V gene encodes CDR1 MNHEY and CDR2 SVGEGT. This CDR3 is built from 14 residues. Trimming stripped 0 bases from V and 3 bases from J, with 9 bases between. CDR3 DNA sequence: TGTGCCAGCAGTTACTCTGCCGGAGACTACGAGCAGTACTTC. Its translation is CASSYSAGDYEQYF.

Here the CDR3 reads CASSPLTARYNEQFF. Here the CDR3 DNA reads TGTGCCAGCAGCCCCCTCACTGCGCGGTACAATGAGCAGTTCTTC. The chain has TRBV7-3 and TRBJ2-1; D is unclear. V was cut by 5 bases and J by 4 bases, with 15 bases left in between. The CDR3 extends over 15 amino acids. The germline CDR1 and CDR2 sequences are SGHTA and FQGTGA. Full variable domain (remainder filled in from reference TRBV7-3 and TRBJ2-1): GAGVSQTPSNKVTEKGKYVELRCDPISGHTALYWYRQSLGQGPEFLIYFQGTGAADDSGLPNDRFFAVRPEGSVSTLKIQRTERGDSAVYLCASSPLTARYNEQFFGPGTRLTVL.

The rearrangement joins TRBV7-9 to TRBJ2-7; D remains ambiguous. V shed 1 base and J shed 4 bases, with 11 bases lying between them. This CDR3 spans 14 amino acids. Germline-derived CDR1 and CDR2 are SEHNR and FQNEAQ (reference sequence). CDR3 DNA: TGTGCCAGCAGCTTAGGGGGTTCACGATACGAGCAGTACTTC. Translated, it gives CASSLGGSRYEQYF.

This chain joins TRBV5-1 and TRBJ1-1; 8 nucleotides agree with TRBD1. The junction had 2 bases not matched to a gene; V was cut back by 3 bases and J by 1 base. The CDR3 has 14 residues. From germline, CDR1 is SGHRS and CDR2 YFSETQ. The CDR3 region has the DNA TGCGCCAGCAGCTCGGACAGGGCGAACACTGAAGCTTTCTTT. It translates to CASSSDRANTEAFF.

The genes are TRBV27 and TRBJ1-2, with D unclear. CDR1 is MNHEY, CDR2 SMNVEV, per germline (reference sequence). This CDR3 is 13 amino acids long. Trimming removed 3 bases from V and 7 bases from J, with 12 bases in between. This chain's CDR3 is CASSFGVASGYTF. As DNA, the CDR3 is TGTGCCAGCAGTTTTGGGGTAGCGTCTGGCTACACCTTC.

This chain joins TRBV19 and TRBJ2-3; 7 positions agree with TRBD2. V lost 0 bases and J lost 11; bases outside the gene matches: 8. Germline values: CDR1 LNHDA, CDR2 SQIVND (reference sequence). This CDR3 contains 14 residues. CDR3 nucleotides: TGTGCCAGTAGTATAGATTCACGGGGGGTTAAGCAGTATTTT. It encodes CASSIDSRGVKQYF. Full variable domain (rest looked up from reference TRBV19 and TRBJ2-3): DGGITQSPKYLFRKEGQNVTLSCEQNLNHDAMYWYRQDPGQGLRLIYYSQIVNDFQKGDIAEGYSVSREKKESFPLTVTSAQKNPTAFYLCASSIDSRGVKQYFGPGTRLTVL.

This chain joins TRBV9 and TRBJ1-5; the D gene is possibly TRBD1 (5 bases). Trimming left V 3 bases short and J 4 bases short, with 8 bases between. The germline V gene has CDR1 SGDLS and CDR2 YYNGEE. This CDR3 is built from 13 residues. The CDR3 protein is CASSAGPNQPQHF. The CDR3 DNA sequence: TGTGCCAGCAGCGCGGGGCCTAATCAGCCCCAGCATTTT. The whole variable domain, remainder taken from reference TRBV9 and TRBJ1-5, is DSGVTQTPKHLITATGQRVTLRCSPRSGDLSVYWYQQSLDQGLQFLIQYYNGEERAKGNILERFSAQQFPDLHSELNLSSLELGDSALYFCASSAGPNQPQHFGDGTRLSIL.

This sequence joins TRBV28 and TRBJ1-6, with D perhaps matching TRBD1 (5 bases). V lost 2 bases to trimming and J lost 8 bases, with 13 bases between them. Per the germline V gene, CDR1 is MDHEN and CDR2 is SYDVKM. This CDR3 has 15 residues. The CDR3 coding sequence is TGTGCCAGCAGTTTAGCAGGGTTTAGGGATTCACCCCTCCACTTT. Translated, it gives CASSLAGFRDSPLHF.

CDR3 bases: TGTGCCAGCAGCTCGGGGAGGGGACAGGAATATAACTATGGCTACACCTTC. Protein product: CASSSGRGQEYNYGYTF. The rearrangement joins TRBV7-2 to TRBJ1-2, with 8 positions matching TRBD1. Germline lookup yields CDR1 SGHTA and CDR2 FQGNSA. The junction had 11 bases not matched to a gene; V was cut back by 4 bases and J by 1 base. This CDR3 is 17 amino acids long. The full variable domain, in which reference TRBV7-2 and TRBJ1-2 provide the parts outside the CDR3, is GAGVSQSPSNKVTEKGKDVELRCDPISGHTALYWYRQSLGQGLEFLIYFQGNSAPDKSGLPSDRFSAERTGGSVSTLTIQRTQQEDSAVYLCASSSGRGQEYNYGYTFGSGTRLTVV.

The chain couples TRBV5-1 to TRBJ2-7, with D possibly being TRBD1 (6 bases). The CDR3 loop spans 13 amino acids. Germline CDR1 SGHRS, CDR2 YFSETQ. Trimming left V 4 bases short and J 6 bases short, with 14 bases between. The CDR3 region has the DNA TGCGCCAGCAGCGAGACACAGGGTACCGAGCAGTACTTC. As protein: CASSETQGTEQYF.

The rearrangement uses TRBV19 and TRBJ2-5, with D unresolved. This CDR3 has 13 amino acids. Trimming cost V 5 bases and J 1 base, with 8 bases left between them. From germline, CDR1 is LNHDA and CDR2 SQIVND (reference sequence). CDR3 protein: CASSFQSQETQYF. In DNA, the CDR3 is TGTGCCAGTAGTTTCCAGTCCCAAGAGACCCAGTACTTC.

CDR3 in DNA: TGCGCCAGCAACTACCTAGCGGGGAGTTACAATGAGCAGTTCTTC. This encodes CASNYLAGSYNEQFF. The chain carries TRBV5-1 and TRBJ2-1, with 9 bases lining up with TRBD2. Germline trimming cut 6 bases from V and 4 bases from J; bases unmatched to any gene: 8. The germline CDR1 and CDR2 sequences are SGHRS and YFSETQ. This CDR3 has 15 residues.

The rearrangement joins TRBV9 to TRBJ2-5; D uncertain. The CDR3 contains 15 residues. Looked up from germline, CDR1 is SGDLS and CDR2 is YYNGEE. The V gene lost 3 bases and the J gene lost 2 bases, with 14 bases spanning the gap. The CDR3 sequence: CASSARLGNQETQYF. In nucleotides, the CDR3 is TGTGCCAGCAGCGCTCGACTGGGGAATCAAGAGACCCAGTACTTC.

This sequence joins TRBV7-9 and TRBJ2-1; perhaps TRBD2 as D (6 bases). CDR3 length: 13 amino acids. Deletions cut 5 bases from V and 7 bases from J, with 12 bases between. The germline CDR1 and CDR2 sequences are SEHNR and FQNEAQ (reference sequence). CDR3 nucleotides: TGTGCCAGCAGCCGCGGGGCCCCAAATGAGCAGTTCTTC. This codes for CASSRGAPNEQFF.

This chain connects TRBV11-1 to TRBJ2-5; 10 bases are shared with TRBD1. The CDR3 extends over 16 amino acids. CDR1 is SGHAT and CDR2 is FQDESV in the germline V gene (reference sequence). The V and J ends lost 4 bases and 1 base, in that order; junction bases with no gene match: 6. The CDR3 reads CASSSFRDRGQETQYF. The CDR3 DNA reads TGTGCCAGCAGCTCCTTCCGGGACAGGGGCCAAGAGACCCAGTACTTC.

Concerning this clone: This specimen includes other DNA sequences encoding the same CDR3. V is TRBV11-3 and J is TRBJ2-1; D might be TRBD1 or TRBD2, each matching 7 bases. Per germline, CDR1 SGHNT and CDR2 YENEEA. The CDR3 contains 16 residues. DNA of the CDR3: TGTGCAGGCAGCTTGGGGGGGGGCAGGGGGTTCAATGAGCAGTTCTTC. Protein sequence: CAGSLGGGRGFNEQFF.